Presented here are 2 T cell receptor beta chains from one specimen sequenced in a study of shared clonotypes between healthy human individuals. The table came from immunoSEQ multiplex PCR; TCRdb's copy has only in-frame clones and leaves some out. The sample consists of over a million clones, roughly 70% of them appearing once. The sequencing sample was made of memory CD4+ T cells sorted from blood. The subset here: CD45RA-negative fraction. Receptor source: a man aged 18 to 30 in good health.

The chain carries TRBV27 and TRBJ1-4; TRBD1 is a possible D gene (5 bases). Germline V gives CDR1 MNHEY, CDR2 SMNVEV (reference sequence). V was clipped by 3 bases and J by 4 bases, with 12 bases between them. This CDR3 has 15 amino acids. CDR3 in amino acids: CASSLGGLGNEKLFF. CDR3 bases: TGTGCCAGCAGTTTGGGGGGGTTGGGTAATGAAAAACTGTTTTTT.

This chain uses TRBV4-1 with TRBJ2-5, with D hard to call. The CDR3 has 15 amino acids. From germline, CDR1 is MGHRA and CDR2 YSYEKL. With 1 base removed from V and 2 bases from J, the gap between germline ends came to 11 bases. Here the CDR3 DNA reads TGCGCCAGCAGCCAAGGGTACTCTAGACAAGAGACCCAGTACTTC. It is translated as CASSQGYSRQETQYF.